This T cell receptor (beta chain) comes out of a study of blood T cell repertoires in COVID-19. In the study overall: The United States, Italy and Spain provided the acute and convalescent COVID-19 samples. In each case, the material was cDNA or gDNA derived from T cells, B-cell-depleted T cells, or PBMCs.

Libraries were prepared by immunoSEQ multiplex PCR; TCRdb keeps only in-frame clonotypes and omits some of them. The sample records around 300,000 clones, around 91% being singletons. The study drew participants aged roughly 18 to 95 years from some 25 US areas. Cohorts were based on clinical histories the participants reported. V lost 4 bases, J lost 4 bases, and 13 bases lay in between. The germline gives CDR1 SQVTM, CDR2 ANQGSEA. The CDR3 contains 13 residues. Sequenced sample: PBMCs or T cells enriched from blood (not recorded which). This sequence originates from a woman aged 18-30 years with acute COVID-19. This sequence joins TRBV29-1 and TRBJ1-1; no reliable D call. As DNA, the CDR3 is TGCAGCGTTGCTCTTAAATTGGCCACTGAAGCTTTCTTT. Its protein product is CSVALKLATEAFF.